This TCR beta chain stems from a study of T cell responses to AZD1222 COVID-19 vaccine. TCRdb's table, derived via immunoSEQ multiplex PCR, lists solely in-frame clones and lacks some. The sample has around 110,000 clones, around 90% seen once. On this clone: Antigen: not known.

Study-wide results and limits: The donor group comprised mostly white British people and more females; the analysis possibly underestimated clonal diversity. At baseline, seropositivity was found in only 6 or 7 AZD1222 recipients. The study found Spike-specific TCR breadth and depth rose after two AZD1222 doses.

The sequencing used peripheral blood, collected on day 0 of AZD1222 vaccination. The clonotype originates from an adult in good health.

CDR3 in amino acids: CASSQDSGHRNTRLNTEAFF. The CDR3 nucleotides are TGTGCCAGCAGCCAAGATAGCGGGCACAGGAATACCCGACTGAACACTGAAGCTTTCTTT. This chain joins TRBV3-1 (or the pseudogene TRBV3-2) and TRBJ1-1; D might be TRBD1 (5 bases). The CDR3 sequence is 20 residues long. V shed 0 bases and J shed 0 bases, with 23 bases lying between them. Germline loops: CDR1 LGHDT, CDR2 YNNKEL (reference sequence).